This paragraph reports one TCR beta chain. Authors' analysis steps: Estimation of nucleated cell counts was performed using reference gene primer amplification. TCRdb keeps only in-frame clones here, not all; method: immunoSEQ multiplex PCR. That table gives V, J and clone size, and the DNA gave D and trimming. This repertoire shows 100,000 to 150,000 clones, 70% to 80% found once; its top ten account for about 40%. This record belongs to a study of blood T cell repertoires in COVID-19. The wider study: The cDNA or gDNA used as material had been derived from T cells, B-cell-depleted T cells, or PBMCs.

Germline V gene sequence: CDR1 SGHTA, CDR2 FQGNSA. The CDR3 is made up of 15 amino acids. The trim removed 4 bases at V and 9 bases at J, leaving 11 bases unmatched. The chain employs TRBV7-2 and TRBJ1-5; 8 nucleotides agree with TRBD1. The receptor comes from a man between 35 and 55 years old with active or convalescent COVID-19. The sequencing sample was made of peripheral blood. CDR3 in DNA: TGTGCCAGCAGCTATGGTGGACAGGGCCGGTGGCCCCAGCATTTT. Its protein is CASSYGGQGRWPQHF.